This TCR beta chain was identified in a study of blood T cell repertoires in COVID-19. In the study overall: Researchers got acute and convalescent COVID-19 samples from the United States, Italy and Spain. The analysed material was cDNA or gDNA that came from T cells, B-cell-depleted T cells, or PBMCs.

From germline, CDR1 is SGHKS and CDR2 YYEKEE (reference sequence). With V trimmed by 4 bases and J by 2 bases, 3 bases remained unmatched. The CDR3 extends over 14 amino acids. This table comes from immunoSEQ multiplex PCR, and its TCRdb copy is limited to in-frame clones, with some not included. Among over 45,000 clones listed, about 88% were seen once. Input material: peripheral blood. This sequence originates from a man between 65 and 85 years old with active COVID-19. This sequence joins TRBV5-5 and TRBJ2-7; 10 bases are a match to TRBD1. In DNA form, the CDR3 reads TGTGCCAGCAGCAGGACAGGGGGGCCCTACGAGCAGTACTTC. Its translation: CASSRTGGPYEQYF.